One sample yielded the 3 T cell receptor beta chains listed below, sequenced in a study of identical twins. TCRdb analysed the 5' RACE reads with MiXCR anew, one entry per CDR3 protein. The repertoire consists of more than 650,000 distinct CDR3 sequences, with over 5% occurring once and the leading ten covering approximately 1.6%. Sequencing used naive T cells sorted from blood. The source is a man younger than 30 in good health.

This clonotype was detected a few times. V and J are TRBV15 and TRBJ2-3; D gene ambiguous. Trimming cost V 3 bases and J 3 bases, with 7 bases left between them. This CDR3 comprises 13 residues. The germline V gene encodes CDR1 LNHNV and CDR2 YYDKDF (reference sequence). The CDR3 sequence: CATSSGGTDTQYF. CDR3 DNA sequence: TGTGCCACCAGCAGCGGCGGAACAGATACGCAGTATTTT.

This clonotype was counted only a few times. The chain joins TRBV5-1 to TRBJ2-6; TRBD1 agrees at 10 bases. CDR3 length equals 16 residues. The ends lost 2 bases at V and 4 bases at J; junction bases unmatched: 3. The V gene's germline CDR1 is SGHRS and CDR2 YFSETQ. The CDR3 reads CASSLGTGDGANVLTF. CDR3 bases: TGCGCCAGCAGCTTAGGGACAGGGGACGGGGCCAACGTCCTGACTTTC.

Many counts were recorded for this clonotype. The V call is TRBV20-1, the J call TRBJ2-7; no reliable D call. CDR1 is DFQATT and CDR2 is SNEGSKA in the germline V gene (reference sequence). V was shortened by 8 bases and J by 0 bases, with 14 bases between the two germline ends. The CDR3 contains 13 residues. CDR3 loop: CSSLGELSYEQYF. The CDR3 region has the DNA TGCAGTTCGCTCGGAGAGCTCTCCTACGAGCAGTACTTC.